This T cell receptor (beta chain) was obtained from a study of regulatory T cells in long-lasting Graves disease. At the level of the study: Disease was considered persistent Graves' disease after over 5 years of antithyroid drugs (with positive TSH receptor antibodies). Overall study results and limits: The sample size was small, and this may have reduced accuracy. Rather than thyroid tissue, only peripheral blood underwent study. Public clonotype sharing was higher in persistent than newly diagnosed patients.

Time point specified: persistent/refractory GD, antithyroid drugs over 5 years with positive TRAb. PBMCs were the source of the RNA used for TCR sequencing. This clonotype was seen a handful of times. Antigen specificity is unknown. Per the germline V gene, CDR1 is MDHEN and CDR2 is SYDVKM. V lost 6 bases and J 2 bases, leaving 11 bases between the germline ends. This CDR3 has 14 residues. The TCR beta library used iRepertoire HTBI primers with Arm-PCR amplification of CDR3. TCRdb re-analysed the multiplex PCR reads in MiXCR, keeping a single row per CDR3 protein. The sample holds about 430,000 distinct CDR3 sequences; 21% are singletons and the top ten take roughly 13%.

V and J are TRBV28 and TRBJ2-1; D might be TRBD1 (6 bases). Sequenced here: peripheral blood mononuclear cells (PBMCs), sampled when the disease was refractory, from a patient treated with antithyroid drugs. The sequence came from a female donor with Graves disease. The CDR3 DNA sequence: TGTGCCAGCAGAAAGGACAGCACCTACAATGAGCAGTTCTTC. Encoded protein: CASRKDSTYNEQFF.